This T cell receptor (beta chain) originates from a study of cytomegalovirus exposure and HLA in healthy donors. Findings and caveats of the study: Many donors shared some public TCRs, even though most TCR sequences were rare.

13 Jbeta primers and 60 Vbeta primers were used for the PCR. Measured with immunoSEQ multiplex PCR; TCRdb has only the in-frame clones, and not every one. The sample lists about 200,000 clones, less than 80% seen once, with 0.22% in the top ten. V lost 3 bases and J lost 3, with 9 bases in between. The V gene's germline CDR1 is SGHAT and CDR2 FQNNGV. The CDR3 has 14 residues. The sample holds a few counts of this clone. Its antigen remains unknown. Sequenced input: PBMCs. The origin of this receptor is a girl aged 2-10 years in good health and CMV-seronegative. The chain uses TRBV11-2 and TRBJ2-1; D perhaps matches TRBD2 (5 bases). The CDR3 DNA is TGTGCCAGCAGCTTCAGAGGGCACTACAATGAGCAGTTCTTC. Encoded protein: CASSFRGHYNEQFF.